The entry that follows covers one TCR beta chain sequence. These data belong to a study of cytomegalovirus exposure and HLA in healthy donors. Study information: Later analysis reported that the roughly 130 validation repertoires shared the platform of the 650 to 700 first-cohort repertoires.

The CDR3 totals 11 residues. Germline loops: CDR1 SGHVS, CDR2 FQNEAQ. V was shortened by 5 bases and J by 4 bases, with 6 bases between the two germline ends. This table comes from immunoSEQ multiplex PCR, and its TCRdb copy is limited to in-frame clones, with some not included. This table holds fewer than 200,000 clones, about 89% found once. It was the approximately 130-subject validation cohort, separate from the roughly 700-subject first cohort, to which the donors belonged. The TCR comes from a man aged 30 to 39 in good health and CMV-seropositive. V and J are TRBV7-8 and TRBJ2-7; D is unclear. Sequenced sample: PBMCs. The CDR3 nucleotides are TGTGCCAGCAGCCTCCGATACGAGCAGTACTTC. Amino acids: CASSLRYEQYF.